The 18 T cell receptor beta chains in this list originate from one sample, sequenced in a study of blood T cell repertoires in COVID-19. Clones were sequenced by immunoSEQ multiplex PCR, and TCRdb holds only the in-frame ones, with some missing. In the table there are about 47,000 clones, about 88% of which are singletons. The material sequenced was peripheral blood. These TCRs come from a man in his forties or fifties with acute or convalescent COVID-19.

The chain joins TRBV27 to TRBJ2-1, with 12 bases that match TRBD2. The V segment lost 7 bases and the J segment 5 bases; nucleotides outside the gene matches: 18. Germline values: CDR1 MNHEY, CDR2 SMNVEV (reference sequence). CDR3 length: 19 amino acids. CDR3 loop: CASMAILAGGPEIDNEQFF. The CDR3 DNA follows: TGTGCCAGCATGGCCATCCTAGCGGGGGGGCCGGAGATCGACAATGAGCAGTTCTTC.

The chain employs TRBV28 and TRBJ2-2; 12 bases are shared with TRBD2. CDR3 length equals 13 residues. The V gene's germline CDR1 is MDHEN and CDR2 SYDVKM. The trim removed 9 bases at V and 6 bases at J, leaving 2 bases unmatched. CDR3 residues: CASRTSGAGELFF. Here the CDR3 DNA reads TGTGCCAGTAGGACTAGCGGGGCCGGGGAGCTGTTTTTT.

The CDR3 region has the DNA TGTGCCAGCAGCCGCCCGGGGTCGCTGGCCTACGAGCAGTACTTC. Its protein product is CASSRPGSLAYEQYF. The V gene is TRBV28, the J gene TRBJ2-7, with a tentative D call TRBD2 (5 bases). V gave up 6 bases and J gave up 2 bases, with 17 bases separating them. This CDR3 is built from 15 residues. CDR1 and CDR2 (germline): MDHEN, SYDVKM.

Remarks on this clone: The same CDR3 is also encoded by other DNA sequences in this sample. The J gene is TRBJ1-5, the V gene TRBV4-1, with a possible D match to TRBD1 (5 bases). Between the trimmed V and J ends, which lost 1 base and 6 bases, there was a span of 13 bases. The CDR3 runs 15 residues. The germline gives CDR1 MGHRA, CDR2 YSYEKL. CDR3 coding DNA: TGCGCCAGCAGCCAAGCTGGGGGAGGAGGTCAGCCCCAGCATTTT. It is translated as CASSQAGGGGQPQHF.

The chain recombines TRBV27 with TRBJ2-7; TRBD2 aligns across 9 bases. After removal of 3 bases from V and 7 bases from J, the junction contained 10 bases not matched to a gene. This CDR3 has 15 amino acids. Germline CDR1 and CDR2: MNHEY and SMNVEV (reference sequence). CDR3 DNA: TGTGCCAGCAGTTTTTCGTCTAGCGGGGTGACAGAGCAGTACTTC. It encodes CASSFSSSGVTEQYF.

The rearrangement uses TRBV6-1 and TRBJ1-4, with a weak D call TRBD1 (5 bases). The CDR3 length is 14 residues. The V and J ends lost 2 bases and 6 bases respectively, with 10 bases between them. Germline V lookup: CDR1 MNHNS, CDR2 SASEGT. DNA of the CDR3: TGTGCCAGCAGTGAACGGGGAGGGGATGAAAAACTGTTTTTT. It encodes CASSERGGDEKLFF.

The CDR3 DNA reads TGTGCCAGCAGCTGGGGGACAGGGGGCAATCAGCCCCAGCATTTT. Translated, it gives CASSWGTGGNQPQHF. The chain combines TRBV5-8 with TRBJ1-5, with TRBD1 matching over 10 bases. There are 15 residues in the CDR3. Losses at the gene ends were 3 bases for V and 2 bases for J; bases not matched to a gene: 2. Germline V gene data show CDR1 as SGHTS and CDR2 as YDEGEE.

This clone was detected a few times. J is TRBJ1-2 and V is TRBV29-1; 7 nucleotides match TRBD1. Germline CDR1 and CDR2: SQVTM and ANQGSEA. The CDR3 spans 11 residues. Trimming cost V 4 bases and J 6 bases; bases outside gene matches: 2. The CDR3 region has the DNA TGCAGCGTTGGCAGGGGGGATGGCTACACCTTC. Amino acid sequence: CSVGRGDGYTF.

This clone showed up just a few times. Here the CDR3 DNA reads TGCGCCAGCAGCTTTCAGGGAGGGGATGAAAAACTGTTTTTT. Protein: CASSFQGGDEKLFF. The gene calls are TRBV5-1 and TRBJ1-4; weak D call: TRBD1 (5 bases). CDR1 SGHRS and CDR2 YFSETQ come from the germline V gene. The CDR3 loop spans 14 amino acids. V shed 2 bases and J shed 6 bases, with 11 bases lying between them.

The table lists this clone with a few counts. V usage is TRBV6-2 or TRBV6-3 and J usage is TRBJ1-1, with unresolved D. Germline assignment: CDR1 MNHEY and CDR2 SVGEGT. The CDR3 has 16 residues. V lost 3 bases and J lost 5, with 19 bases in between. The chain's CDR3 is CASSYIVARPGTEAFF. The CDR3 DNA sequence: TGTGCCAGCAGTTATATCGTGGCCAGGCCAGGTACTGAAGCTTTCTTT.

This chain joins TRBV18 and TRBJ1-1; the match to TRBD1 covers 10 bases. The CDR3 length is 14 residues. Germline trimming cut 6 bases from V and 0 bases from J; bases unmatched to any gene: 1. CDR1 and CDR2 (germline): KGHSH, LQKENI. The CDR3 region has the DNA TGTGCCAGCTCGGGGACAGGGGTGAACACTGAAGCTTTCTTT. Translated: CASSGTGVNTEAFF. The whole variable domain, remainder taken from reference TRBV18 and TRBJ1-1, is NAGVMQNPRHLVRRRGQEARLRCSPMKGHSHVYWYRQLPEEGLKFMVYLQKENIIDESGMPKERFSAEFPKEGPSILRIQQVVRGDSAAYFCASSGTGVNTEAFFGQGTRLTVV.

The chain recombines TRBV6-5 with TRBJ2-2; D is possibly TRBD1 (6 bases). This CDR3 has 15 residues. Germline values: CDR1 MNHEY, CDR2 SVGAGI. V dropped 4 bases and J dropped 5 bases, with 14 bases sitting between them. The CDR3 region is CASSLTSGTTGELFF. The CDR3 DNA reads TGTGCCAGCAGTTTAACCTCCGGGACAACCGGGGAGCTGTTTTTT.

This chain links TRBV6-5 with TRBJ2-7; TRBD2 matches at 10 bases. Germline CDR1 and CDR2: MNHEY and SVGAGI. V dropped 1 base and J dropped 4; count of bases not matched to a gene: 4. The CDR3 has 15 residues. CDR3 region: CASSYLASGRYEQYF. DNA of the CDR3: TGTGCCAGCAGTTACTTAGCTAGCGGGAGATACGAGCAGTACTTC.

V is TRBV9 and J is TRBJ2-7, with D perhaps matching TRBD2 (7 bases). CDR1 and CDR2 from the germline V gene are SGDLS and YYNGEE. CDR3 length: 15 residues. The germline V and J ends were trimmed by 0 bases and 4 bases, with 14 bases remaining between them. The CDR3 DNA follows: TGTGCCAGCAGCGTAGAGGGGGGGTCGGGGTACGAGCAGTACTTC. Its translation is CASSVEGGSGYEQYF.

This clone was seen only a few times. The gene calls are TRBV19 and TRBJ1-1, with 9 nucleotides matching TRBD1. The length of the CDR3 is 13 residues. CDR1 and CDR2 (germline): LNHDA, SQIVND (reference sequence). The CDR3 DNA reads TGTGCAGTCAAACAGGGGGCTCACACTGAAGCTTTCTTT. This codes for CAVKQGAHTEAFF.

This chain uses TRBV9 with TRBJ1-1, with D unclear. The germline V gene encodes CDR1 SGDLS and CDR2 YYNGEE. This CDR3 is built from 13 residues. With 3 bases removed from V and 1 base from J, the gap between germline ends came to 7 bases. The CDR3 DNA reads TGTGCCAGCAGCGCCTCAGGGAACACTGAAGCTTTCTTT. This codes for CASSASGNTEAFF.

The chain links TRBV11-2 to TRBJ1-1; a weak D match, TRBD1 (5 bases). The V gene's germline CDR1 is SGHAT and CDR2 FQNNGV. Trimming removed 6 bases at V and 7 bases at J, with 15 bases between. The CDR3 sequence is 13 residues long. The CDR3 is CASSPNQGIEAFF. The CDR3, as DNA: TGTGCCAGCAGTCCGAATCAGGGTATTGAAGCTTTCTTT.

V and J are TRBV29-1 and TRBJ1-5; 7 nucleotides align to TRBD1. Germline V lookup: CDR1 SQVTM, CDR2 ANQGSEA. The CDR3 is made up of 15 amino acids. V shed 1 base, J shed 4 bases, and the junction held 7 bases outside the gene matches. Here the CDR3 DNA reads TGCAGCGTTGAAGGGGACAGTTGTCTTAATCAGCCCCAGCATTTT. It encodes CSVEGDSCLNQPQHF.